The 14 T cell receptor beta chains presented below share a single source sample, sequenced in a study of blood T cell repertoires in COVID-19. Clones were read by immunoSEQ multiplex PCR, and TCRdb kept only the in-frame ones, dropping some. The sample shows more than 150,000 clones, 90% of them seen only once. Sequencing was carried out using peripheral blood. The receptors come from a man aged 50 or older with acute or convalescent COVID-19.

This clone was observed a handful of times. The V and J genes are TRBV10-1 and TRBJ2-1, with a weak D call TRBD2 (6 bases). The CDR3 is 15 amino acids. Trimming left V 0 bases short and J 3 bases short, with 9 bases between. Germline V CDR1 and CDR2: WNHNN, SYGVQD (reference sequence). The CDR3: CASSESASDYNEQFF. CDR3 coding DNA: TGCGCCAGCAGTGAGTCGGCTAGCGACTACAATGAGCAGTTCTTC.

This sequence joins TRBV29-1 and TRBJ2-2; TRBD1 agrees at 7 bases. Germline values: CDR1 SQVTM, CDR2 ANQGSEA. Germline trimming cut 2 bases from V and 0 bases from J; bases unmatched to any gene: 12. This CDR3 contains 18 residues. The CDR3 protein is CSVEKGEPGTANTGELFF. CDR3 nucleotides: TGCAGCGTTGAAAAGGGGGAGCCCGGGACAGCGAACACCGGGGAGCTGTTTTTT.

This chain joins TRBV7-9 and TRBJ2-5, with 9 positions matching TRBD2. The CDR3 has 15 amino acids. The trim removed 5 bases at V and 1 base at J, leaving 5 bases unmatched. CDR1 SEHNR and CDR2 FQNEAQ come from the germline V gene (reference sequence). CDR3 sequence reads: CASSVRLAVQETQYF. As DNA, the CDR3 is TGTGCCAGCAGCGTCAGACTAGCGGTCCAAGAGACCCAGTACTTC.

This clone was seen a single time. The sample has other DNA sequences that encode this CDR3 too. The rearrangement uses TRBV7-9 and TRBJ2-5; tentative D call: TRBD1 (6 bases). The CDR3 spans 15 residues. V lost 0 bases to trimming and J lost 0 bases, with 8 bases between them. Germline loops: CDR1 SEHNR, CDR2 FQNEAQ (reference sequence). CDR3 loop: CASSLARTDQETQYF. Written as DNA, the CDR3 is TGTGCCAGCAGCTTAGCGCGGACAGACCAAGAGACCCAGTACTTC.

The rearrangement links TRBV28 to TRBJ2-1, with D perhaps matching TRBD2 (7 bases). Germline V gene lookup returns CDR1 MDHEN and CDR2 SYDVKM. V was trimmed by 8 bases and J by 1 base, leaving 15 bases between them. This CDR3 spans 15 amino acids. The DNA for the CDR3 is TGTGCCAGCGCCGAGGGGGGGGAGTCCTACAATGAGCAGTTCTTC. Its protein is CASAEGGESYNEQFF.

This clone was counted once. This chain joins TRBV5-4 and TRBJ2-7, with a tentative D call TRBD2 (6 bases). V was clipped by 1 base and J by 5 bases, with 16 bases between them. CDR3 length equals 15 residues. CDR1 and CDR2 (germline): SGHNT, YYREEE (reference sequence). As DNA, the CDR3 is TGTGCCAGCAGCTTGCTCGGGAGAGGTTTCCACGAGCAGTACTTC. Its translation: CASSLLGRGFHEQYF.

With regard to this clone: This specimen includes other DNA sequences encoding the same CDR3. The chain couples TRBV6-2 or TRBV6-3 to TRBJ1-5; 7 positions agree with TRBD1. The germline V gene encodes CDR1 MNHEY and CDR2 SVGEGT. The CDR3 covers 14 residues. Trimming removed 6 bases from V and 0 bases from J; junction bases left unmatched: 2. As DNA, the CDR3 is TGTGCCAGCAGCTGGACAGGTAGCAATCAGCCCCAGCATTTT. Translation gives CASSWTGSNQPQHF.

The chain uses TRBV15 and TRBJ2-1, with D hard to call. CDR1 is LNHNV and CDR2 is YYDKDF in the germline V gene (reference sequence). This CDR3 region has 12 residues. Trimming cost V 1 base and J 13 bases, with 11 bases left between them. The CDR3 region has the DNA TGTGCCACCAGCAGAGTTGGGCAGGCCCAGTTCTTC. This codes for CATSRVGQAQFF.

This chain uses TRBV19 with TRBJ2-4; no firm D call. The CDR3 consists of 14 residues. Trimming removed 5 bases at V and 5 bases at J, with 13 bases between. Germline CDR1 and CDR2: LNHDA and SQIVND (reference sequence). CDR3 nucleotides: TGTGCCAGTAGTTCCCCGAGGCTCGAAAACATTCAGTACTTC. This gives the protein CASSSPRLENIQYF.

V gene TRBV29-1 combines with J gene TRBJ2-1, with D possibly being TRBD1 (5 bases). CDR1 and CDR2 (germline): SQVTM, ANQGSEA. V lost 6 bases and J 1 base, leaving 10 bases between the germline ends. The CDR3 has 13 residues. This CDR3 is CSVRPGSYNEQFF. The CDR3 DNA reads TGCAGCGTCCGGCCAGGGTCCTACAATGAGCAGTTCTTC.

This chain joins TRBV19 and TRBJ2-1, with D maybe TRBD1 (5 bases). The CDR3 has 15 amino acids. The germline V gene has CDR1 LNHDA and CDR2 SQIVND (reference sequence). Trimming left V 7 bases short and J 5 bases short, with 18 bases between. CDR3 loop: CASTTTWGTDNEQFF. The CDR3, as DNA: TGTGCCAGTACTACCACCTGGGGCACTGACAATGAGCAGTTCTTC.

The chain employs TRBV28 and TRBJ2-7, with TRBD1 identical over 11 bases. Trimming at V came to 6 bases and at J to 3 bases, leaving 10 bases not matched to a gene. CDR3 length: 16 amino acids. The V gene's germline CDR1 is MDHEN and CDR2 SYDVKM. This chain's CDR3 is CASRSLRDRGVYEQYV. CDR3 nucleotides: TGTGCCAGCAGGTCCCTCCGGGACAGGGGGGTCTACGAGCAGTACGTC.

J is TRBJ2-6 and V is TRBV11-2; no clear D. The CDR3 has 16 amino acids. V was pared by 5 bases and J by 0 bases, with 11 bases between. Germline V gene sequence: CDR1 SGHAT, CDR2 FQNNGV. CDR3 coding DNA: TGTGCCAGCAGCCCCCTTCGCAGCTCTGGGGCCAACGTCCTGACTTTC. Protein: CASSPLRSSGANVLTF.

This chain uses TRBV9 with TRBJ2-6, with D tentatively TRBD1 (6 bases). V gave up 4 bases and J gave up 0 bases, with 17 bases separating them. Germline loops: CDR1 SGDLS, CDR2 YYNGEE. This CDR3 has 18 amino acids. Here the CDR3 DNA reads TGTGCCAGCAGCCCCCGTGGACAGTCTAGCTCTGGGGCCAACGTCCTGACTTTC. Translation gives CASSPRGQSSSGANVLTF.